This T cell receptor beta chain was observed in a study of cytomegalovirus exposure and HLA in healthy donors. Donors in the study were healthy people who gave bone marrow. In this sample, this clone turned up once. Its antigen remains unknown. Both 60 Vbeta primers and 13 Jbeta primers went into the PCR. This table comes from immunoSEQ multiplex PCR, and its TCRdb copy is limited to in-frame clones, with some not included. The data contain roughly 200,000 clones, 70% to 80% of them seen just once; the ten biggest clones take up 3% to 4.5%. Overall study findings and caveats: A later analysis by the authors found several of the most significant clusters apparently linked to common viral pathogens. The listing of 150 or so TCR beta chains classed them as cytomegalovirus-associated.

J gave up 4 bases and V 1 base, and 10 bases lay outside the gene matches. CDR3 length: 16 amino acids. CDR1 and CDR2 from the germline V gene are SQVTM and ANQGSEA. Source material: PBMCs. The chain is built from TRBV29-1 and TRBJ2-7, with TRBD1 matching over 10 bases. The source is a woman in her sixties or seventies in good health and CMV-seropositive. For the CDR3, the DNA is TGCAGCGTTGAAGCTCCGGGACAGGGGAAGGGATACGAGCAGTACTTC. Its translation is CSVEAPGQGKGYEQYF.